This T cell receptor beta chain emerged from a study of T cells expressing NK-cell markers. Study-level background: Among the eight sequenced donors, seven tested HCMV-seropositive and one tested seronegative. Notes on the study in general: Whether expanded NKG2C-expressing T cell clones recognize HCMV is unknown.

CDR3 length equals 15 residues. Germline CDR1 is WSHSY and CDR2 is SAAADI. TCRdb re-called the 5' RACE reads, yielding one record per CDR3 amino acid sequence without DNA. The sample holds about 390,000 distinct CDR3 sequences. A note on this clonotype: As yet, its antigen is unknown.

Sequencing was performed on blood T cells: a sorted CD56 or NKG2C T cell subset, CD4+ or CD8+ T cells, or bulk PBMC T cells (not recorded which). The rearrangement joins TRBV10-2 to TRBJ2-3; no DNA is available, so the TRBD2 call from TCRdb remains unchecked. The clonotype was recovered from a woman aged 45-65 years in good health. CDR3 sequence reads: CASSESSGGPYTQYF.